The sequence of this T cell receptor beta chain was determined in a study of blood T cell repertoires in COVID-19. The wider study: COVID-19 samples, acute and convalescent, were from the United States, Italy and Spain.

This clone was seen once. Profiling relied on immunoSEQ multiplex PCR, and the TCRdb table lists in-frame clones only, not all of them. The sample shows more than 100,000 clones, over 70% of them seen only once. The germline gives CDR1 GTSNPN, CDR2 SVGIG (reference sequence). This CDR3 has 18 amino acids. V was pared by 1 base and J by 4 bases, with 15 bases of the junction left unmatched. V gene TRBV30 combines with J gene TRBJ2-1; 8 bases align to TRBD2. Sequencing was carried out using peripheral blood. The sequence came from a man aged 50 or older with active COVID-19. CDR3 loop: CAWSGRVISGVHYNEQFF. The DNA for the CDR3 is TGTGCCTGGAGTGGAAGGGTAATTAGCGGGGTGCATTACAATGAGCAGTTCTTC.